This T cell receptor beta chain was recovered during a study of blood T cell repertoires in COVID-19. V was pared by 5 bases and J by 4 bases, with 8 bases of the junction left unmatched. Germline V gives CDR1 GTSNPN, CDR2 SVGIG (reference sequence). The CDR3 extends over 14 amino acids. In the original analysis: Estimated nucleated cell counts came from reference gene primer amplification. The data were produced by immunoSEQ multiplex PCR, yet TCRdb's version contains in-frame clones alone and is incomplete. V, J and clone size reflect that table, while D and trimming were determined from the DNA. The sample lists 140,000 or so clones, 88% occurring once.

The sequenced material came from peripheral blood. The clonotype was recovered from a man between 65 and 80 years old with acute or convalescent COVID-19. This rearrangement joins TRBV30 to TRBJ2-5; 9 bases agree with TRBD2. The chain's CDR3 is CAWDLGLAGETQYF. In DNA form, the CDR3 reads TGTGCCTGGGACTTGGGACTAGCAGGAGAGACCCAGTACTTC.